This passage covers 18 T cell receptor beta chains from one sample sequenced in a study of T cells expressing NK-cell markers. TCRdb reprocessed the 5' RACE reads, with one entry per CDR3 protein and no DNA. Across 400,000 to 500,000 distinct CDR3 sequences, the top ten clones capture approximately 7% of the sample. Sequencing was done on a sample of blood T cells: a sorted CD56 or NKG2C T cell subset, CD4+ or CD8+ T cells, or bulk PBMC T cells (not recorded which). The receptor set was obtained from a woman between 18 and 69 years old in good health.

In terms of frequency, this clonotype is medium-sized. This chain uses TRBV12-3 or TRBV12-4 with TRBJ2-6; TCRdb picks TRBD1, but there is no DNA to check that call. The CDR3 extends over 15 amino acids. The CDR3 loop is CASSYRVSGANVLTF.

The chain joins TRBV29-1 to TRBJ2-3. This CDR3 spans 14 amino acids. The germline V gene encodes CDR1 SQVTM and CDR2 ANQGSEA. CDR3 loop: CSVGQVLNTDTQYF.

The V call is TRBV6-2 or TRBV6-3, the J call TRBJ1-5. CDR3 length equals 11 residues. The germline V gene encodes CDR1 MNHEY and CDR2 SVGEGT. The CDR3 loop reads CASTSNGVQHF.

This chain uses TRBV28 with TRBJ2-7; checking the TCRdb D call of TRBD1 is not possible without DNA. The CDR3 sequence is 15 residues long. Germline CDR1 reads MDHEN; CDR2 reads SYDVKM. Here the CDR3 reads CASSLGTGAPYEQYF.

This chain links TRBV7-9 with TRBJ1-4. Per germline, CDR1 SEHNR and CDR2 FQNEAQ (reference sequence). The CDR3 has 14 amino acids. The CDR3 is CASRPPVTNEKLFF. The entire variable domain, with the rest obtained from reference TRBV7-9 and TRBJ1-4, is as follows: DTGVSQNPRHKITKRGQNVTFRCDPISEHNRLYWYRQTLGQGPEFLTYFQNEAQLEKSRLLSDRFSAERPKGSFSTLEIQRTEQGDSAMYLCASRPPVTNEKLFFGSGTQLSVL.

CDR3 region: CASRRDADNSPLHF. V is TRBV12-3 or TRBV12-4 and J is TRBJ1-6; TCRdb designates TRBD1, a call that cannot be tested without DNA. The CDR3 is 14 amino acids.

This chain connects TRBV7-2 to TRBJ1-2. CDR3 length: 13 residues. Germline CDR1 and CDR2: SGHTA and FQGNSA. Here the CDR3 reads CASSLQKTHGYTF.

V and J are TRBV30 and TRBJ2-3; lacking DNA, the TRBD2 call made by TCRdb goes unchecked. This CDR3 has 14 amino acids. Per germline, CDR1 GTSNPN and CDR2 SVGIG (reference sequence). The CDR3 sequence is CAWTPGGGAYTQYF. Based on the CDR3 plus reference TRBV30 and TRBJ2-3, the full variable domain is SQTIHQWPATLVQPVGSPLSLECTVEGTSNPNLYWYRQAAGRGLQLLFYSVGIGQISSEVPQNLSASRPQDRQFILSSKKLLLSDSGFYLCAWTPGGGAYTQYFGPGTRLTVL.

The chain links TRBV20-1 to TRBJ1-2; TCRdb picks TRBD1, but there is no DNA to check that call. This CDR3 comprises 13 residues. Germline loops: CDR1 DFQATT, CDR2 SNEGSKA (reference sequence). The CDR3 protein is CSASPGYRYGYTF.

The chain employs TRBV7-2 and TRBJ2-1; no DNA is available, so the TRBD1 call from TCRdb remains unchecked. Germline assignment: CDR1 SGHTA and CDR2 FQGNSA. The CDR3 runs to 15 residues. The CDR3: CASSLGVPSYNEQFF.

The CDR3 protein is CASSQELADIWHEQFF. This chain joins TRBV4-3 and TRBJ2-1; the TCRdb D gene call, TRBD1, has no DNA to confirm it. CDR3 length: 16 residues. Germline CDR1 LGHNA, CDR2 YSLEER.

The V gene is TRBV6-1, the J gene TRBJ1-3. CDR1 MNHNS and CDR2 SASEGT come from the germline V gene. The CDR3 is 16 residues long. The CDR3 loop reads CASSSDKLLSGNTIYF.

J is TRBJ2-7 and V is TRBV6-2 or TRBV6-3; TCRdb returns TRBD1, unconfirmable since there is no DNA. The CDR3 sequence is 13 residues long. Germline values: CDR1 MNHEY, CDR2 SVGEGT. The CDR3 protein is CASSYSRVIEQYF.

The chain couples TRBV28 to TRBJ1-1; TCRdb returns TRBD1, unconfirmable since there is no DNA. The CDR3 totals 12 residues. Germline CDR1 is MDHEN and CDR2 is SYDVKM. The CDR3 protein is CASRDRLTEAFF.

The CDR3 loop reads CASSTPSGDEQYF. The V gene is TRBV25-1, the J gene TRBJ2-7; TCRdb picks TRBD2, but there is no DNA to check that call. This CDR3 has 13 residues. Per germline, CDR1 MGHDK and CDR2 SYGVNS.

This sequence joins TRBV5-5 and TRBJ1-1; the D call from TCRdb, TRBD1, cannot be confirmed without DNA. CDR1 SGHKS and CDR2 YYEKEE come from the germline V gene (reference sequence). CDR3 size: 14 residues. This CDR3 is CASSLAPGTAEAFF.

The chain links TRBV12-3 or TRBV12-4 to TRBJ2-5; TCRdb calls TRBD1, which cannot be checked without DNA. The CDR3 is 17 amino acids. CDR3 sequence: CASSPRRQGRLGETQYF.

The chain couples TRBV15 to TRBJ1-4; TCRdb lists TRBD1, though no DNA is available to test this call. CDR1 and CDR2 (germline): LNHNV, YYDKDF (reference sequence). The CDR3 extends over 16 amino acids. CDR3 amino acids: CATSRGTGGSGEKLFF.